This T cell receptor beta chain is drawn from a study of T cell responses to AZD1222 COVID-19 vaccine. Germline CDR1 is SGHKS and CDR2 is YYEKEE (reference sequence). The CDR3 spans 15 residues. After removal of 2 bases from V and 3 bases from J, the junction contained 4 bases not matched to a gene. Profiled with immunoSEQ multiplex PCR; TCRdb holds only in-frame clones, not every one. Among around 200,000 clones, 90% to 95% were seen once, and the ten largest hold roughly 1%. The sample was peripheral blood, taken 28 days after the second dose of the MenACWY control vaccine. The receptor comes from an adult who received the MenACWY meningococcal vaccine as a control. The V and J genes are TRBV5-5 and TRBJ1-5; TRBD1 matches 8 bases. The DNA for the CDR3 is TGTGCCAGCAGCTTTTCAGGGGGCCCCAATCAGCCCCAGCATTTT. Translation: CASSFSGGPNQPQHF. Combining the CDR3 with reference TRBV5-5 and TRBJ1-5 gives the whole variable domain DAGVTQSPTHLIKTRGQQVTLRCSPISGHKSVSWYQQVLGQGPQFIFQYYEKEERGRGNFPDRFSARQFPNYSSELNVNALLLGDSALYLCASSFSGGPNQPQHFGDGTRLSIL.